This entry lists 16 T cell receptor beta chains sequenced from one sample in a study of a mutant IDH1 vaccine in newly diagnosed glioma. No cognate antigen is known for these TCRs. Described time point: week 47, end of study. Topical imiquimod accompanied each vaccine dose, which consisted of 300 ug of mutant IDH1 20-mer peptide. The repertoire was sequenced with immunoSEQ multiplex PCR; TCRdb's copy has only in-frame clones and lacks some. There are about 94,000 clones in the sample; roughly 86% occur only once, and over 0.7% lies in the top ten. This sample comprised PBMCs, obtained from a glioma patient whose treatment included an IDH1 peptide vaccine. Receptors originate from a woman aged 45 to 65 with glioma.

CDR3 in DNA: TGCGCCAGCAGCTTGGTGGACCCGGGGAATGAAAAACTGTTTTTT. It is translated as CASSLVDPGNEKLFF. This rearrangement joins TRBV5-1 to TRBJ1-4; no definite D call. Per germline, CDR1 SGHRS and CDR2 YFSETQ. The CDR3 sequence is 15 residues long. Trimming cost V 0 bases and J 5 bases, with 11 bases left between them.

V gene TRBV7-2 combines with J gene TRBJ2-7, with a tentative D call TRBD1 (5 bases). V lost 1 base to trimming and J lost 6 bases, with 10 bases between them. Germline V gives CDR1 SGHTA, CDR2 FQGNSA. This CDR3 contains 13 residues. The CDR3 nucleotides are TGTGCCAGCAGCTTAGAGAACAGGAGCGAGCAGTACTTC. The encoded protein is CASSLENRSEQYF.

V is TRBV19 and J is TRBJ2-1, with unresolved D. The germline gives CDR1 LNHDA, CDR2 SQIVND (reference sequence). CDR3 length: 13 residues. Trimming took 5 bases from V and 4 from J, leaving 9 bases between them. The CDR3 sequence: CASSYGGYNEQFF. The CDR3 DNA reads TGTGCCAGTAGTTATGGCGGATACAATGAGCAGTTCTTC.

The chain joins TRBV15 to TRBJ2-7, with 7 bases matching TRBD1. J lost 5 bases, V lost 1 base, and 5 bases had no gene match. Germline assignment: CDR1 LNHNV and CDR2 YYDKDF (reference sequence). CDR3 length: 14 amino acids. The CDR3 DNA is TGTGCCACCAGCAGAGGGGACAGTCTTGACGAGCAGTACTTC. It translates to CATSRGDSLDEQYF. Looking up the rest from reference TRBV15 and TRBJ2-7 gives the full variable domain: DAMVIQNPRYQVTQFGKPVTLSCSQTLNHNVMYWYQQKSSQAPKLLFHYYDKDFNNEADTPDNFQSRRPNTSFCFLDIRSPGLGDTAMYLCATSRGDSLDEQYFGPGTRLTVT.

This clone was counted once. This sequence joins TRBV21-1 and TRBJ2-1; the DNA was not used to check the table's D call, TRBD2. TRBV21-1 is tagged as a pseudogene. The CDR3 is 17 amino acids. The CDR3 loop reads CASSLAGRLLYYNEQFF. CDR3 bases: TGTGCCAGCAGCTTAGCGGGGCGGCTCCTTTATTACAATGAGCAGTTCTTC.

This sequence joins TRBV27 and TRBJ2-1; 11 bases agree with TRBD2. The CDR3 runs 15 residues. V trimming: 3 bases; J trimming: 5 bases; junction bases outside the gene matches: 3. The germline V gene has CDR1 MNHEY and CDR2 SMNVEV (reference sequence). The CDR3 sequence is CASSLGTSGDNEQFF. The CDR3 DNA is TGTGCCAGCAGTTTGGGGACTAGCGGAGACAATGAGCAGTTCTTC.

CDR3 DNA sequence: TGTGCCAGCAGGAACAGGTCGGGGCGCAATCAGCCCCAGCATTTT. Translating it yields CASRNRSGRNQPQHF. This chain links TRBV28 with TRBJ1-5; D is possibly TRBD1 (5 bases). The germline CDR1 and CDR2 sequences are MDHEN and SYDVKM. This CDR3 has 15 amino acids. Trimming removed 6 bases from V and 2 bases from J, with 14 bases in between. Complete variable domain (other parts from reference TRBV28 and TRBJ1-5): DVKVTQSSRYLVKRTGEKVFLECVQDMDHENMFWYRQDPGLGLRLIYFSYDVKMKEKGDIPEGYSVSREKKERFSLILESASTNQTSMYLCASRNRSGRNQPQHFGDGTRLSIL.

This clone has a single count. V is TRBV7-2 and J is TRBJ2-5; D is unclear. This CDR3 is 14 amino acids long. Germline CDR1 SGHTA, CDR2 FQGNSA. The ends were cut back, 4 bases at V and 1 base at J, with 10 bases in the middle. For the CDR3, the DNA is TGTGCCAGCAGCTATATGGGCCCCCAAGAGACCCAGTACTTC. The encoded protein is CASSYMGPQETQYF.

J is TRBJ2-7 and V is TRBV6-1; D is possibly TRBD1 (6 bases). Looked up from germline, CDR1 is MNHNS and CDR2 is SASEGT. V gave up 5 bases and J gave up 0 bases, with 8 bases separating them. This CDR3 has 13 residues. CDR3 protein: CASSRDISYEQYF. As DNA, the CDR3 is TGTGCCAGCAGTCGGGACATCTCCTACGAGCAGTACTTC.

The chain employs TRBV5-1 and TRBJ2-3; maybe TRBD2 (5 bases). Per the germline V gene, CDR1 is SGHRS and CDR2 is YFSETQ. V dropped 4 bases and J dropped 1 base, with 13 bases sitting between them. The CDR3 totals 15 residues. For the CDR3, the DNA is TGCGCCAGCAGCCTCGGAGGCGTCGGCACAGATACGCAGTATTTT. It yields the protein CASSLGGVGTDTQYF.

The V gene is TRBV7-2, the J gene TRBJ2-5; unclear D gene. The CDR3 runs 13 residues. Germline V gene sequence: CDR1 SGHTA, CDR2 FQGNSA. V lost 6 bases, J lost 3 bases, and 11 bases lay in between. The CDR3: CASRTRAKETQYF. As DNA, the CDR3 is TGTGCCAGCAGAACCCGGGCAAAAGAGACCCAGTACTTC. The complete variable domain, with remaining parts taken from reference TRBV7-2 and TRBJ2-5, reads GAGVSQSPSNKVTEKGKDVELRCDPISGHTALYWYRQSLGQGLEFLIYFQGNSAPDKSGLPSDRFSAERTGGSVSTLTIQRTQQEDSAVYLCASRTRAKETQYFGPGTRLLVL.

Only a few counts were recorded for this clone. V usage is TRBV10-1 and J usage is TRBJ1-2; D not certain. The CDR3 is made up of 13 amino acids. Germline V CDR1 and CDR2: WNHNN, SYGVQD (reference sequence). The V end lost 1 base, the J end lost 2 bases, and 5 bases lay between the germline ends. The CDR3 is CASSEFSNYGYTF. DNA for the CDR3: TGCGCCAGCAGTGAGTTCAGCAACTATGGCTACACCTTC.

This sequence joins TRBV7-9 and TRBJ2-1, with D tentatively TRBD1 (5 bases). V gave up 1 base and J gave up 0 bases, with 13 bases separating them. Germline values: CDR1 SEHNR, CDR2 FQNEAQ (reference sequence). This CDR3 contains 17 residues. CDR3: CASSLDYRGVSYNEQFF. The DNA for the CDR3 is TGTGCCAGCAGCTTAGATTATAGGGGTGTCTCCTACAATGAGCAGTTCTTC.

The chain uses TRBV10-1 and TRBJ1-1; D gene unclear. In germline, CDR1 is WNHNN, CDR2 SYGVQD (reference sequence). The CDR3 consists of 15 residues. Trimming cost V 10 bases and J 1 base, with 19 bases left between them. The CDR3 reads CATRSSGPGNTEAFF. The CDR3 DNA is TGCGCCACCAGAAGTAGCGGGCCGGGGAACACTGAAGCTTTCTTT.

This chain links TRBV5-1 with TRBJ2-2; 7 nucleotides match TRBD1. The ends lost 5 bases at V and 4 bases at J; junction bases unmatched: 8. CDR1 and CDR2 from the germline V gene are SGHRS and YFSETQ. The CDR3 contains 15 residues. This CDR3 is CASRSLTGSTGELFF. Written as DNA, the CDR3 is TGCGCCAGCAGGAGCCTGACAGGGAGCACCGGGGAGCTGTTTTTT.

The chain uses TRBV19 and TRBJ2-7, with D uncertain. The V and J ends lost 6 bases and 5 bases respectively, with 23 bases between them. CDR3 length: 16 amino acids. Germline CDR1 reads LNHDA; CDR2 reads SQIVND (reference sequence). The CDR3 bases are TGTGCCAGTAGCACTATAGGGTTCACCCCCATGGACGAGCAGTACTTC. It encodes CASSTIGFTPMDEQYF.